This T cell receptor beta chain is from a study of cytomegalovirus exposure and HLA in healthy donors. Researchers ran the PCR with 60 Vbeta and 13 Jbeta primers. Repertoires were generated with immunoSEQ multiplex PCR, while TCRdb's copy carries only in-frame clones and drops some. The data show some 57,000 clones, around 89% seen once. Germline CDR1 MNHEY, CDR2 SVGAGI. Trimming at V came to 2 bases and at J to 10 bases, leaving 7 bases not matched to a gene. The CDR3 sequence is 15 residues long. The sequence derives from a man aged 25-40 years in good health and CMV-seropositive. This rearrangement joins TRBV6-5 to TRBJ1-6, with 8 bases matching TRBD1. Sequencing was carried out using PBMCs. The CDR3 reads CASSYNRQGNSPLHF. Here the CDR3 DNA reads TGTGCCAGCAGTTACAACCGACAGGGGAACTCACCCCTCCACTTT.